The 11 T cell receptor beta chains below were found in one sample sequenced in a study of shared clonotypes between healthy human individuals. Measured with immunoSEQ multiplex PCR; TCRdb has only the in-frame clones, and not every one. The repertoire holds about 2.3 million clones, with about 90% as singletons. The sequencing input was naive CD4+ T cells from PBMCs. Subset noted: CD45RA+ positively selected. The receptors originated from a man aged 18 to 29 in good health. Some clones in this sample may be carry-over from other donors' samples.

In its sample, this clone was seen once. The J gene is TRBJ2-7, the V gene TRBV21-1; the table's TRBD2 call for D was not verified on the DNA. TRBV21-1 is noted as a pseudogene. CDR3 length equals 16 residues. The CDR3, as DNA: TGTGCCAGCAGCAAAATTCGTATCGGCGGGAGGTACGAGCAGTACTTC. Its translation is CASSKIRIGGRYEQYF.

DNA of the CDR3: TGTGCCAGCAGTGGGGTGGACAGCGCCAATAACTATGGCTACACCTTC. Translated: CASSGVDSANNYGYTF. The chain carries TRBV25-1 and TRBJ1-2; D possibly corresponds to TRBD1 (6 bases). V was cut by 4 bases and J by 1 base, with 16 bases left in between. This CDR3 has 16 amino acids. Germline lookup yields CDR1 MGHDK and CDR2 SYGVNS.

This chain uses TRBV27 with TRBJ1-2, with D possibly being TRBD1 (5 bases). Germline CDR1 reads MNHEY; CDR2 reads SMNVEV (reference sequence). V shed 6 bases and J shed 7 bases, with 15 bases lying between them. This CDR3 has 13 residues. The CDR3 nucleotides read TGTGCCAGCAGCACAAACCAGGGTTCTGGCTACACCTTC. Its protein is CASSTNQGSGYTF.

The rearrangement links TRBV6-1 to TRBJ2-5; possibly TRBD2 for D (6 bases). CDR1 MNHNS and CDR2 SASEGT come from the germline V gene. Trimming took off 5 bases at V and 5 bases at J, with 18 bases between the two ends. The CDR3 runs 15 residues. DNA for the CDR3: TGTGCCAGCAGTCTCCTCGGGCGGGATGGGGAGACCCAGTACTTC. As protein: CASSLLGRDGETQYF.

CDR3 sequence reads: CASSFTGTSGRREQFF. The CDR3 DNA reads TGTGCCAGCAGCTTCACCGGGACTAGCGGGAGGCGGGAGCAGTTCTTC. The V gene is TRBV5-4, the J gene TRBJ2-1; 15 bases map to TRBD2. J was trimmed by 10 bases and V by 2 bases; bases with no gene match: 7. Germline CDR1 and CDR2: SGHNT and YYREEE (reference sequence). The CDR3 has 16 amino acids.

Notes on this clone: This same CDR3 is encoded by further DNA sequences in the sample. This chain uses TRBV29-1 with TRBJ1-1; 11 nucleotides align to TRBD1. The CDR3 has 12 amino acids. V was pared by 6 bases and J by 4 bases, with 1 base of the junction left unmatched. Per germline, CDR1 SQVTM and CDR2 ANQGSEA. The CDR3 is CSVGTGGTEAFF. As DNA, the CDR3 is TGCAGCGTCGGGACAGGGGGCACTGAAGCTTTCTTT.

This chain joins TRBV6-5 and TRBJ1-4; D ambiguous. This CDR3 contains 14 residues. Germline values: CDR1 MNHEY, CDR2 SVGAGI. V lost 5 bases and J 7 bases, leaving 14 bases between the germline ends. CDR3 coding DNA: TGTGCCAGCAGTCCAAACGGGATTAGTGAAAAACTGTTTTTT. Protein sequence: CASSPNGISEKLFF.

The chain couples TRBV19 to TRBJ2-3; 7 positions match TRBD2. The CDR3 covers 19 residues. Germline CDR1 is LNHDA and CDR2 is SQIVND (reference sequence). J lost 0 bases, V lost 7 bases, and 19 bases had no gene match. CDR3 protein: CASTADPAGDLPSTDTQYF. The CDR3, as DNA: TGTGCCAGTACCGCTGACCCCGCGGGAGACTTACCTAGCACAGATACGCAGTATTTT.

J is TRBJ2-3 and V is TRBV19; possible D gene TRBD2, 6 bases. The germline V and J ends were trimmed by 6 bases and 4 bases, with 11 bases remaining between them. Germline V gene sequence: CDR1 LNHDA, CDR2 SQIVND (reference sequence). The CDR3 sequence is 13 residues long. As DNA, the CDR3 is TGTGCCAGTAGCAAAAGGAGGGCAGATACGCAGTATTTT. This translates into CASSKRRADTQYF.

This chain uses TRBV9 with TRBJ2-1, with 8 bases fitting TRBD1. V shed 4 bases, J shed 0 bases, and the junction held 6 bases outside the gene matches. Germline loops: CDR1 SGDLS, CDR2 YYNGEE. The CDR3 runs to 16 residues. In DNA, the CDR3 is TGTGCCAGCAGCCCGACTACAGGGGGCTCCTACAATGAGCAGTTCTTC. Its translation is CASSPTTGGSYNEQFF.

In nucleotides, the CDR3 is TGTGCCAGCAGCTCCCGCGGGTCTGGAGATACGCAGTATTTT. This encodes CASSSRGSGDTQYF. The chain couples TRBV9 to TRBJ2-3; D is perhaps TRBD2 (5 bases). The CDR3 contains 14 residues. Trimming shortened V by 4 bases and J by 5 bases, and 14 bases separated the two germline ends. Germline lookup yields CDR1 SGDLS and CDR2 YYNGEE.